Listed below are T cell receptor beta chains from one sample, sequenced in a study of patients and donors after allogeneic stem cell transplantation. TCRdb reprocessed the RT-PCR reads with MiXCR, giving one entry per CDR3 protein. The sample lists 900,000 to 1,000,000 distinct CDR3 sequences, about a sixth occurring once. Sequencing input: blood, either unsorted or a sorted T cell fraction (not recorded which). The source is a human donor who was either an allogeneic HSCT recipient or a stem cell or donor lymphocyte infusion donor (not recorded which). It is not recorded whose cells these are; they may come from a transplant donor. Both conserved end residues are part of each CDR3. A D gene is named only where the DNA matches it firmly. Size tells how often a clone was seen (once, few, many) or the class of an expanded clone, and some rows leave it out.

V	D	size	J	DNA	CDR3
TRBV18	NA	few	TRBJ2-6	TGTGCCAGCTCACCACGGACAGACCTAAGCGGGGCCAACGTCCTGACTTTC	CASSPRTDLSGANVLTF
TRBV5-1	TRBD2	few	TRBJ2-3	TGCGCCAGCAGCTTGGAATTAGCGGGGATTTATACGCAGTATTTT	CASSLELAGIYTQYF
TRBV19	NA	few	TRBJ1-1	TGTGCCAGTAGTATCCTGCAAGGAGACACTGAAGCTTTCTTT	CASSILQGDTEAFF
TRBV2	TRBD1	few	TRBJ2-5	TGTGCCAGCATTTCGGGACAGTACCAAGAGACCCAGTACTTC	CASISGQYQETQYF
TRBV20-1	NA	few	TRBJ2-5	TGCAGTGCTACGGTAGGACGGGGGCCAGGAGAGACCCAGTACTTC	CSATVGRGPGETQYF
TRBV29-1	NA	NA	TRBJ2-7	TGCAGCGTTCAGGGCTCGGGTTACGAGCAGTACTTC	CSVQGSGYEQYF
TRBV20-1	NA	NA	TRBJ2-7	TGCAGTGCTAGAGAAAGGGGCCCTGGGGGGAAGACCTACGAGCAGTACTTC	CSARERGPGGKTYEQYF
TRBV6-5	NA	few	TRBJ2-3	TGTGCCAGCAGTTACTCAGCAGGGGAGGTGTATACGCAGTATTTT	CASSYSAGEVYTQYF
TRBV9	NA	NA	TRBJ2-5	TGTGCCAGCAGCGTAGGAAGTCCAGAGACCCAGTACTTC	CASSVGSPETQYF
TRBV6-1	NA	NA	TRBJ1-1	TGTGCCAGCAGAAAGGGGCGCCTGGGAACCACTGAAGCTTTCTTT	CASRKGRLGTTEAFF
TRBV12-3/TRBV12-4	NA	NA	TRBJ2-4	TGTGCCAGCAGTTTCGGCCTAAATGGGCACATTCAGTACTTC	CASSFGLNGHIQYF
TRBV25-1	TRBD1	NA	TRBJ2-1	TGTGCCAGCAGGCTCCCGGGACAGGATTACAATGAGCAGTTCTTC	CASRLPGQDYNEQFF
TRBV7-9	NA	few	TRBJ1-1	TGTGCCAGCAGCTTAGGTAGCCGGGGGAACACTGAAGCTTTCTTT	CASSLGSRGNTEAFF
TRBV6-1	TRBD1	NA	TRBJ1-1	TGTGCCAGCAGTGGGGGACAGGGGGCGCGGGTCACTGAAGCTTTCTTT	CASSGGQGARVTEAFF
TRBV30	NA	NA	TRBJ1-3	TGTGCCTGGTGGGACGGTGGAAACACCATATATTTT	CAWWDGGNTIYF
TRBV4-1	NA	NA	TRBJ2-7	TGCGCCAGCAGCCAAGAAATAGCGGCAGTCTCCTACGAGCAGTACTTC	CASSQEIAAVSYEQYF